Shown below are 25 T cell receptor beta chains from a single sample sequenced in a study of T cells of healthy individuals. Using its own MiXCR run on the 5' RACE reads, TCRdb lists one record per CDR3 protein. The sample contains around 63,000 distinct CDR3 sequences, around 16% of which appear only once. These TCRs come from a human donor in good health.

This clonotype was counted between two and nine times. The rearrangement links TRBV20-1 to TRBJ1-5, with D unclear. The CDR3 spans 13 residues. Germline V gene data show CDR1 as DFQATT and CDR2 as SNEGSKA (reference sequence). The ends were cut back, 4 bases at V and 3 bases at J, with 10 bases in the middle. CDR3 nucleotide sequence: TGCAGTGCTAATTGGGGTGTCAATCAGCCCCAGCATTTT. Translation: CSANWGVNQPQHF.

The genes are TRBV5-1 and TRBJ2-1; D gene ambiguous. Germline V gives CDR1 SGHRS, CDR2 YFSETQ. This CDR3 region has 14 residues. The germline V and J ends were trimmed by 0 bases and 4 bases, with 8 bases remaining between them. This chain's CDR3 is CASSLVDEYNEQFF. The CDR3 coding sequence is TGCGCCAGCAGCTTGGTTGACGAATACAATGAGCAGTTCTTC.

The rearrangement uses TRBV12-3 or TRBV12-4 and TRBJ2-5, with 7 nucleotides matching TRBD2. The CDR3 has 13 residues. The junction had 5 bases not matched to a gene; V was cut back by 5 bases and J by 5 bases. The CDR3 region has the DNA TGTGCCAGCAGTCGGAGACTAGCTGAGACCCAGTACTTC. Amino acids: CASSRRLAETQYF.

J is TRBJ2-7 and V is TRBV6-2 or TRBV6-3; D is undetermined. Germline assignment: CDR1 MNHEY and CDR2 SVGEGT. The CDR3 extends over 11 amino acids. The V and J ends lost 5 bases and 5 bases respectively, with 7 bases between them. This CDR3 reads CASSTTHEQYF. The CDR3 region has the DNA TGTGCCAGCAGTACTACCCACGAGCAGTACTTC.

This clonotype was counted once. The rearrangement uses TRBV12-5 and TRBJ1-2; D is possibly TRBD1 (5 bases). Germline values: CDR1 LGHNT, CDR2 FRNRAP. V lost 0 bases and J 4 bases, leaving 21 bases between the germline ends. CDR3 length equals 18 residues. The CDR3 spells CASGLVPTGSLPFYGYTF. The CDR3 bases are TGTGCTAGTGGTTTGGTACCTACAGGCTCCCTTCCATTCTATGGCTACACCTTC.

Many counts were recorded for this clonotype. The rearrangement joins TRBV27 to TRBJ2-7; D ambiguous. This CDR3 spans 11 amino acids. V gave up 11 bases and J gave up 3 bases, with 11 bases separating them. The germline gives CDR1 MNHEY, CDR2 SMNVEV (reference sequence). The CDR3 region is CASRTDYEQYF. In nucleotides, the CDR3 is TGTGCCTCACGTACGGACTACGAGCAGTACTTC.

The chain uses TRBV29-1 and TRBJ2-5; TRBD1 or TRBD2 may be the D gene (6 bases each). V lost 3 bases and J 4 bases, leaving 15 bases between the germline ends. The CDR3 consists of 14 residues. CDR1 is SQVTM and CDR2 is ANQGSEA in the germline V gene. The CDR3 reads CSVESGEEGETQYF. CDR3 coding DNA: TGCAGCGTTGAGTCAGGGGAGGAGGGAGAGACCCAGTACTTC.

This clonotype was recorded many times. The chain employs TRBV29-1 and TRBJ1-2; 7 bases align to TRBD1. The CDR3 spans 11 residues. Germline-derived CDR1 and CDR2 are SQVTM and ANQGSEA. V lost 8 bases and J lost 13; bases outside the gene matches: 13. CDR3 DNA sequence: TGCAGCCCCGAATTGACAGGGCAGGTCACCTTC. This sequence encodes CSPELTGQVTF. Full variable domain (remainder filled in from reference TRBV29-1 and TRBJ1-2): SAVISQKPSRDICQRGTSLTIQCQVDSQVTMMFWYRQQPGQSLTLIATANQGSEATYESGFVIDKFPISRPNLTFSTLTVSNMSPEDSSIYLCSPELTGQVTFGSGTRLTVV.

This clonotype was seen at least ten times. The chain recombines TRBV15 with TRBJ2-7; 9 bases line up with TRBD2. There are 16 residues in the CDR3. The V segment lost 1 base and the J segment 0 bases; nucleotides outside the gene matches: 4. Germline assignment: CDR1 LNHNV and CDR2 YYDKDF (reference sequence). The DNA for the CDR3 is TGTGCCACCAGCAGAGTTAGCGGGAGAAGCTCCTACGAGCAGTACTTC. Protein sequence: CATSRVSGRSSYEQYF.

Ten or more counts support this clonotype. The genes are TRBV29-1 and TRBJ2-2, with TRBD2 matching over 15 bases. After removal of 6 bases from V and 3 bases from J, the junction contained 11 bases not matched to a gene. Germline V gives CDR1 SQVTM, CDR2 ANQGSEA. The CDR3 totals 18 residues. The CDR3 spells CSVRGLAGGPGDTGELFF. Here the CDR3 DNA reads TGCAGCGTCCGAGGACTAGCGGGAGGGCCTGGGGACACCGGGGAGCTGTTTTTT.

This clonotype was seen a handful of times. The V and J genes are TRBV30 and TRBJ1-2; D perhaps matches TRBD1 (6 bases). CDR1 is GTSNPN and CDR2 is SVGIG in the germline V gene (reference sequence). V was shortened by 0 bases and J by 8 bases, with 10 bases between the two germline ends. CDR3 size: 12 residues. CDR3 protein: CAWSVGGTGYTF. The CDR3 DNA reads TGTGCCTGGAGTGTAGGGGGGACAGGCTACACCTTC.

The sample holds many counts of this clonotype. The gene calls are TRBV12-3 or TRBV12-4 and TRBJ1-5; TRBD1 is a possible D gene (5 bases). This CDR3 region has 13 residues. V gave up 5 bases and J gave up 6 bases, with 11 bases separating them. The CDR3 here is CASSRRDPQPQHF. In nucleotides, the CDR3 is TGTGCCAGCAGTAGGAGGGACCCTCAGCCCCAGCATTTT.

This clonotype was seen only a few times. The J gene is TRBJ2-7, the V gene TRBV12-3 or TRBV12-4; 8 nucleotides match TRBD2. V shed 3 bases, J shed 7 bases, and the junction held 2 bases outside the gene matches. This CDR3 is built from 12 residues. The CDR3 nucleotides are TGTGCCAGCAGTTTCAGCGGGAGTGAGCAGTACTTC. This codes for CASSFSGSEQYF.

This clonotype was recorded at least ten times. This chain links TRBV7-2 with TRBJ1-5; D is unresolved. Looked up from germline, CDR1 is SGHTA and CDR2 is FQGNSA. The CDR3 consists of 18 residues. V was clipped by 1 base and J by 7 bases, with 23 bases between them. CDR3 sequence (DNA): TGTGCCAGCAGCTTAGTTAGGGCGACCACCACAATGGTGCAGCCCCAGCATTTT. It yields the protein CASSLVRATTTMVQPQHF.

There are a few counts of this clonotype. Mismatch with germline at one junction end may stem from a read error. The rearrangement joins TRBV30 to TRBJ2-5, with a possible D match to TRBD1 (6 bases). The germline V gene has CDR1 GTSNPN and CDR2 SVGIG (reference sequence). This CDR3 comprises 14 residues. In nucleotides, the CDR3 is TGTGCCTGGAATCGGAGACAGGCTCAAGGGACCCAGTACTTC. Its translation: CAWNRRQAQGTQYF.

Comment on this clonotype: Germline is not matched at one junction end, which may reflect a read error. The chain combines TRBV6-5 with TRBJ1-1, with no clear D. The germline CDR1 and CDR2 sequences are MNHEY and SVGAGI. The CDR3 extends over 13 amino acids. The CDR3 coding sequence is TGTGCCAGCAGTCACCACGTGAATACTGAAGCTTTCTTT. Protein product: CASSHHVNTEAFF.

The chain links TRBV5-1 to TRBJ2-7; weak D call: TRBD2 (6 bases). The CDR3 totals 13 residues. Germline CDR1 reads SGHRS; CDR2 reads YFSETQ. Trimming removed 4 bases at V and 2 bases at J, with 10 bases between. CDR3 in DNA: TGCGCCAGCAGCCGGGACTTCGCCTACGAGCAGTACTTC. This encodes CASSRDFAYEQYF.

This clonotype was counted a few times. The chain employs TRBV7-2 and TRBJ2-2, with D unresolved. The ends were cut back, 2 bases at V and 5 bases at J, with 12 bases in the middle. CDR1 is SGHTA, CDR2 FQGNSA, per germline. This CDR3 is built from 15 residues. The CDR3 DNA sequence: TGTGCCAGCAGCTTAAGGTCGATAGGGACCGGGGAGCTGTTTTTT. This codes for CASSLRSIGTGELFF.

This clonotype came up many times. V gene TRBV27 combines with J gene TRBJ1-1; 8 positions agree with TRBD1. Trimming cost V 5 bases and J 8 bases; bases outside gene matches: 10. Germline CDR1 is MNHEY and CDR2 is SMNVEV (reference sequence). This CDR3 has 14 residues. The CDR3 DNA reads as TGTGCCAGCAGTCCCCAGGGGGCGCAACTCGAAGCTTTCTTT. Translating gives CASSPQGAQLEAFF.

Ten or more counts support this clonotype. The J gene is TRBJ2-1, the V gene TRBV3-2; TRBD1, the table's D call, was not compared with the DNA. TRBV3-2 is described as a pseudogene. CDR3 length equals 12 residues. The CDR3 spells CASTHPVGLFFF. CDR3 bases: TGTGCCAGCACCCATCCCGTTGGGCTATTCTTCTTC.

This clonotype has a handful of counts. DNA for the CDR3: TGCAGTGCTAGGATAGGGGGGGCGCGCACTGAAGCTTTCTTT. Protein: CSARIGGARTEAFF. This chain joins TRBV20-1 and TRBJ1-1, with TRBD1 as a possible D gene (6 bases). The germline gives CDR1 DFQATT, CDR2 SNEGSKA (reference sequence). CDR3 length: 14 amino acids. Trimming left V 3 bases short and J 4 bases short, with 15 bases between.

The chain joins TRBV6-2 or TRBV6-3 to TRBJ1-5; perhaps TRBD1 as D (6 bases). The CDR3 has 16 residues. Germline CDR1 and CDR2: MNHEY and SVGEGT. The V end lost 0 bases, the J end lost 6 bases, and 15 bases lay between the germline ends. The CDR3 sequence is CASSYSSRGGSQPQHF. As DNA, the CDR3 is TGTGCCAGCAGTTACTCATCCAGGGGTGGTAGTCAGCCCCAGCATTTT.

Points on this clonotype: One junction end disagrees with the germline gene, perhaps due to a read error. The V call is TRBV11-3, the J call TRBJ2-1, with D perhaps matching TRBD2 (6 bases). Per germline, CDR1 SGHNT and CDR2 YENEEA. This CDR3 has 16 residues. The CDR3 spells CASSPGEFSSYNKQFF. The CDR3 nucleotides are TGTGCCAGCAGCCCGGGAGAGTTTAGCTCCTACAATAAGCAGTTCTTC. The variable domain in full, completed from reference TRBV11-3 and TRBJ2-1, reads EAGVVQSPRYKIIEKKQPVAFWCNPISGHNTLYWYLQNLGQGPELLIRYENEEAVDDSQLPKDRFSAERLKGVDSTLKIQPAELGDSAVYLCASSPGEFSSYNKQFFGPGTRLTVL.

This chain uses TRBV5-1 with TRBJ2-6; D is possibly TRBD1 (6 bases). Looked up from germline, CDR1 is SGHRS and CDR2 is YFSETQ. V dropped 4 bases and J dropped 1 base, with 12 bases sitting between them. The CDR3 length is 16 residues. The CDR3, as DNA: TGCGCCAGCAGCCAATTCGGGACATCTGGGGCCAACGTCCTGACTTTC. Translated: CASSQFGTSGANVLTF.

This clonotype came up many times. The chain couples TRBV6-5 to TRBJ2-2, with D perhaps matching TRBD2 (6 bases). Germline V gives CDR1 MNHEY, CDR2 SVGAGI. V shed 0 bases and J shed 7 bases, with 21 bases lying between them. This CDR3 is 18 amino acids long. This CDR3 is CASSYSAHSGPGSGELFF. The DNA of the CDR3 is TGTGCCAGCAGTTACTCAGCCCATAGCGGACCGGGGAGCGGGGAGCTGTTTTTT.